The 3 T cell receptor beta chains below all came from one sample that was sequenced in a study of blood T cell repertoires in COVID-19. This table comes from immunoSEQ multiplex PCR, and its TCRdb copy is limited to in-frame clones, with some not included. The sample carries a few hundred thousand clones, around 84% recorded once. The material sequenced was peripheral blood. The receptors shown here come from a human donor with acute or convalescent COVID-19. The donor label of this sample is uncertain.

The V and J genes are TRBV18 and TRBJ2-3, with 8 bases identical to TRBD1. The CDR3 is 15 residues long. CDR1 and CDR2 from the germline V gene are KGHSH and LQKENI. Trimming removed 3 bases from V and 3 bases from J; junction bases left unmatched: 5. The CDR3 bases are TGTGCCAGCTCACCCGACAGGGGCCGGACAGATACGCAGTATTTT. Protein: CASSPDRGRTDTQYF. Variable domain in full (rest from reference TRBV18 and TRBJ2-3): NAGVMQNPRHLVRRRGQEARLRCSPMKGHSHVYWYRQLPEEGLKFMVYLQKENIIDESGMPKERFSAEFPKEGPSILRIQQVVRGDSAAYFCASSPDRGRTDTQYFGPGTRLTVL.

The J gene is TRBJ1-5, the V gene TRBV6-5; the D gene is possibly TRBD1 (5 bases). CDR1 and CDR2 from the germline V gene are MNHEY and SVGAGI. The CDR3 length is 16 residues. The germline V and J ends were trimmed by 0 bases and 4 bases, with 13 bases remaining between them. The chain's CDR3 is CASSYSTVGVNQPQHF. In DNA form, the CDR3 reads TGTGCCAGCAGTTACTCGACAGTAGGGGTGAATCAGCCCCAGCATTTT.

This clone has a single count. This sequence joins TRBV24-1 and TRBJ2-1; D perhaps matches TRBD2 (6 bases). The CDR3 totals 13 residues. CDR1 and CDR2 from the germline V gene are KGHDR and SFDVKD. Trimming removed 3 bases at V and 4 bases at J, with 6 bases between. The CDR3 region is CATSDGTYNEQFF. The CDR3 DNA reads TGTGCCACCAGTGATGGGACTTACAATGAGCAGTTCTTC.